The source of this TCR beta chain is a study of blood T cell repertoires in COVID-19. Study-level information: The United States, Italy and Spain supplied acute and convalescent COVID-19 samples.

Enrollment of patients from Seattle took place during active infection, with longitudinal follow-up. In the authors' methods: The assay estimated nucleated cells by amplifying reference gene primers. Only in-frame clones appear in the TCRdb table, and some are missing; sequencing was by immunoSEQ multiplex PCR. V and J calls and clone size come straight from that table; D and trimming were deduced from the DNA. The data contain 150,000 to 200,000 clones, under 85% of them singletons. V was clipped by 0 bases and J by 4 bases, with 16 bases between them. CDR1 and CDR2 (germline): SGDLS, YYNGEE. The CDR3 sequence is 16 residues long.

Sequencing input: peripheral blood. The clonotype comes from a woman in her sixties or seventies with COVID-19, enrolled during active disease. The gene calls are TRBV9 and TRBJ1-1; maybe TRBD1 (6 bases). The CDR3 coding sequence is TGTGCCAGCAGCGTAGATGACGGGGGGCCGGGCACTGAAGCTTTCTTT. Translating gives CASSVDDGGPGTEAFF.